The source of this T cell receptor (beta chain) is a study of PD-1 blockade in classical Hodgkin lymphoma. Data came from immunoSEQ multiplex PCR; TCRdb stores just in-frame clones and leaves some out. The sample shows 20,000 or so clones, around 80% of them seen only once. Time point in this sample: cycle 4 day 1 (C4D1), after more than five weeks of nivolumab. Every one of the patients relapsed after autologous stem cell transplantation (brentuximab vedotin exposure was variable). Patients reached a best response of complete response, partial response or progressive disease. The receptor comes from a human donor with classical Hodgkin lymphoma. This specimen consisted of peripheral blood mononuclear cells (PBMCs), obtained before the fourth cycle of nivolumab.

CDR3 amino acids: CASSWVGLAGEGYKDTQYF. CDR3 bases: TGTGCCAGCAGCTGGGTGGGACTAGCGGGGGAAGGTTATAAAGATACGCAGTATTTT. V usage is TRBV5-4 and J usage is TRBJ2-3, with 14 nucleotides matching TRBD2. CDR1 SGHNT and CDR2 YYREEE come from the germline V gene (reference sequence). J lost 5 bases, V lost 3 bases, and 14 bases had no gene match. This CDR3 has 19 residues.